In this sample, the clone carrying this TCR beta chain turned up many times. Antigen specificity is unknown. TCRdb used MiXCR to call clones anew from the PCR reads. This sample carries some 27,000 clones, 20% to 25% of them seen once, and the ten largest clones take 20% to 30%. Germline V lookup: CDR1 SGHNT, CDR2 YYREEE (reference sequence). CDR3 size: 15 residues. V was clipped by 3 bases and J by 3 bases; unmatched bases: 1. The data were obtained in a study of metastatic and nonmetastatic thyroid tumors. Study-level background: For malignant and benign thyroid patients, tumor or nodule tissue and blood were the sources whose repertoires were compared. Study conclusions and caveats: In both blood and tumor samples, TCR beta diversity was reported significantly higher for malignant than benign nodules.

Treatment of any kind had been given to no patient before thyroid surgery. Sequences were obtained from blood. This TCR came from a male donor with papillary thyroid cancer or a benign thyroid nodule (not recorded which). Some clones in this sample may be carry-over from other donors' samples. The chain has TRBV5-4 and TRBJ2-1, with 12 bases lining up with TRBD2. The CDR3 protein is CASSSTSGGYNEQFF. The CDR3 nucleotides are TGTGCCAGCAGCTCGACTAGCGGGGGCTACAATGAGCAGTTCTTC.